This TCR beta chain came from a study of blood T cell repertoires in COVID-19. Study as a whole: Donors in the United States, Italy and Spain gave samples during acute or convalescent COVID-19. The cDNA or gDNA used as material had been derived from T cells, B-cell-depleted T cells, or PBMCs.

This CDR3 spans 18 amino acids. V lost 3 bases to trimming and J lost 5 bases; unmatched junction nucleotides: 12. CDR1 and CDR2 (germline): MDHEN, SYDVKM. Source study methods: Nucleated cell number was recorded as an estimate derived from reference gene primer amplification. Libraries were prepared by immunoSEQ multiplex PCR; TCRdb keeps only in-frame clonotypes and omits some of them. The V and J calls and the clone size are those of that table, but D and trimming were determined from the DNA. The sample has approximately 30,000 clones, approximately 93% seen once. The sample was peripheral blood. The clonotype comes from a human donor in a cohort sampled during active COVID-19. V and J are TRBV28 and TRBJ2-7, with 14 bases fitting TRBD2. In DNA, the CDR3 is TGTGCCAGCAGTTTTCGGACTAGCGGGGGGATAGCAAGAGACGAGCAGTACTTC. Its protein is CASSFRTSGGIARDEQYF.